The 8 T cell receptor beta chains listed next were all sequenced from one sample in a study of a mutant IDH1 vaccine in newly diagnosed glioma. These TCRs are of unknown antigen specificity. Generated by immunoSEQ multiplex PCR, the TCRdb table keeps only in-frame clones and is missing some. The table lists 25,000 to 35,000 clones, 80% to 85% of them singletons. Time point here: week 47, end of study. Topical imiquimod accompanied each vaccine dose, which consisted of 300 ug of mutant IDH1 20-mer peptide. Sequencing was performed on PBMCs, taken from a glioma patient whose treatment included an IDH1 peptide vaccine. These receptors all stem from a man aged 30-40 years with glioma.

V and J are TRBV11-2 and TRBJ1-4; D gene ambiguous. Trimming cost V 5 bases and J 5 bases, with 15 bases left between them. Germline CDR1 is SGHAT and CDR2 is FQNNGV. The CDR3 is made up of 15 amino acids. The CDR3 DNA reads TGTGCCAGCAGCCCCCTGGCCGATGGGAATGAAAAACTGTTTTTT. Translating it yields CASSPLADGNEKLFF.

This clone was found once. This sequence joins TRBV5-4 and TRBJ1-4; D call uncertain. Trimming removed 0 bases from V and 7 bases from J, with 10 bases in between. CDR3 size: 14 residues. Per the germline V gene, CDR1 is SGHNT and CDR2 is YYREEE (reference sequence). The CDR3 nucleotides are TGTGCCAGCAGCTTGGGGATGGCTCCTGAAAAACTGTTTTTT. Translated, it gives CASSLGMAPEKLFF.

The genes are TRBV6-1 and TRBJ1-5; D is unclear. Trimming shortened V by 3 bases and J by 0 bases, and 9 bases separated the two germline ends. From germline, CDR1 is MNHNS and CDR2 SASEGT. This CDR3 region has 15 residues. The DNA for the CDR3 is TGTGCCAGCAGTGAGGGGAGTAGTAGCAATCAGCCCCAGCATTTT. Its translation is CASSEGSSSNQPQHF.

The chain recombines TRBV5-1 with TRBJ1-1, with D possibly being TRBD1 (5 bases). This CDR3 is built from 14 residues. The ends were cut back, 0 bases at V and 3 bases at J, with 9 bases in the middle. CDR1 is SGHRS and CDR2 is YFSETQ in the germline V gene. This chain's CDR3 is CASSLEGRDTEAFF. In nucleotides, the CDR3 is TGCGCCAGCAGCTTGGAGGGGCGCGACACTGAAGCTTTCTTT.

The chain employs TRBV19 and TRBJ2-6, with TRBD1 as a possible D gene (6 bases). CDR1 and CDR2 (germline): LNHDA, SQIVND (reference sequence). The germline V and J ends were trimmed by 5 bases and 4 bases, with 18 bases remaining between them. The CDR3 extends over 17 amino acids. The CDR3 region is CASSAGQLGTGANVLTF. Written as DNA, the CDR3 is TGTGCCAGTAGTGCCGGACAGTTGGGAACCGGGGCCAACGTCCTGACTTTC.

The CDR3 region is CASSEALAGGSVHEQFF. The CDR3 DNA reads as TGTGCCAGCAGTGAGGCCCTAGCGGGAGGATCAGTGCATGAGCAGTTCTTC. This rearrangement joins TRBV6-1 to TRBJ2-1; 11 nucleotides agree with TRBD2. With 3 bases clipped from V and 8 bases from J, the junction kept 12 bases outside the gene matches. The germline V gene has CDR1 MNHNS and CDR2 SASEGT. The CDR3 runs 17 residues.

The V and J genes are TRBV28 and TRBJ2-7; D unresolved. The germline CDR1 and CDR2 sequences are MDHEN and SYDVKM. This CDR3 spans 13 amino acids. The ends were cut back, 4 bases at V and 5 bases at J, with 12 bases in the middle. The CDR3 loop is CASSSPSPHEQYF. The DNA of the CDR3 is TGTGCCAGCAGTTCTCCTAGTCCCCACGAGCAGTACTTC. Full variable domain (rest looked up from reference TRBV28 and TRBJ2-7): DVKVTQSSRYLVKRTGEKVFLECVQDMDHENMFWYRQDPGLGLRLIYFSYDVKMKEKGDIPEGYSVSREKKERFSLILESASTNQTSMYLCASSSPSPHEQYFGPGTRLTVT.

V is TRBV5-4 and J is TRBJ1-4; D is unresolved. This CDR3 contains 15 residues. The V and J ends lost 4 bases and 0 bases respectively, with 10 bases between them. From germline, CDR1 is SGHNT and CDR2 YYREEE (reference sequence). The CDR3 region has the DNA TGTGCCAGCAGCCCTAACGGTGCAACTAATGAAAAACTGTTTTTT. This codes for CASSPNGATNEKLFF.